These T cell receptor beta chains were read from a single sample in a study of T cell repertoires in cytomegalovirus infection. Via MiXCR, TCRdb re-called the reads, giving one row per CDR3 protein. The sample contains about 920,000 distinct CDR3 sequences, more than 25% of which appear only once. No antigen is known for these receptors. Sequencing was performed on cultured CD8+ T cells from PBMCs, taken from culture after CMV antigen stimulation. All receptors come from a human donor in good health (CMV status not recorded). Some clones in this sample may be carry-over from other donors' samples. The CDR3 runs from the conserved cysteine through the conserved F or W. The D gene is left open where the match is weak. Clone sizes are given selectively: once, few, many, or a class where the clone is expanded.

clone_size	v_call	d_call	j_call	cdr3_aa	cdr3_nt
.	TRBV5-5	TRBD1	TRBJ2-5	CASSLARGHRETQYF	TGTGCCAGCAGCTTGGCCAGGGGGCATCGGGAGACCCAGTACTTC
few	TRBV7-9	.	TRBJ2-7	CASSITTYEQYF	TGTGCCAGCAGCATTACAACCTACGAGCAGTACTTC
few	TRBV24-1	.	TRBJ2-2	CATLGPTNTGELFF	TGTGCCACCCTGGGACCTACGAACACCGGGGAGCTGTTTTTT
few	TRBV7-2	.	TRBJ2-3	CASSAPGLGVDTQYF	TGTGCCAGCAGCGCTCCGGGACTGGGGGTAGATACGCAGTATTTT
few	TRBV7-2	.	TRBJ2-7	CASSFFGQLTYEQYF	TGTGCCAGCAGCTTTTTTGGGCAGCTCACCTACGAGCAGTACTTC
few	TRBV7-6	.	TRBJ2-7	CASSLDHRTSKRYEQYF	TGTGCCAGCAGCTTAGACCACAGAACTAGCAAGCGTTACGAGCAGTACTTC
.	TRBV20-1	.	TRBJ2-4	CSAAGSWIQYF	TGCAGTGCGGCGGGCTCGTGGATTCAGTACTTC
once	TRBV7-9	.	TRBJ1-3	CASSRQSGGGNTIYF	TGTGCCAGCAGCCGACAGTCCGGCGGTGGAAACACCATATATTTT
.	TRBV10-3	.	TRBJ2-5	CAISEPGPSSSETQYF	TGTGCCATCAGTGAACCGGGCCCATCATCCTCGGAGACCCAGTACTTC
.	TRBV6-5	.	TRBJ1-3	CASSLGSLSGNTIYF	TGTGCCAGCTCCCTGGGCAGCCTCTCTGGAAACACCATATATTTT
.	TRBV9	.	TRBJ1-2	CASSVVQGPNYGYTF	TGTGCCAGCAGCGTAGTGCAGGGCCCAAACTATGGCTACACCTTC
.	TRBV3-1	.	TRBJ2-1	CASSHTSDPYNEQFF	TGTGCCAGCAGCCACACCTCGGACCCCTACAATGAGCAGTTCTTC
.	TRBV12-3/TRBV12-4	.	TRBJ2-4	CASSGAREGKNIQYF	TGTGCCAGCTCTGGGGCCCGGGAAGGCAAAAACATTCAGTACTTC
few	TRBV11-2	.	TRBJ1-4	CASSLADELFF	TGTGCCAGCAGCTTAGCCGATGAACTGTTTTTT
.	TRBV7-2	TRBD1	TRBJ1-5	CASSLATGGAEPQHF	TGTGCCAGCAGCTTAGCTACAGGGGGAGCGGAGCCCCAGCATTTT
few	TRBV19	TRBD1	TRBJ2-2	CASSMYGTARTGELFF	TGTGCCAGTAGTATGTACGGGACAGCACGCACCGGGGAGCTGTTTTTT
.	TRBV27	TRBD1	TRBJ2-7	CASSFGTGGHYEQYF	TGTGCCAGCAGTTTCGGGACAGGGGGCCACTACGAGCAGTACTTC
few	TRBV5-5	.	TRBJ2-4	CASSPNDRDYVKNIQYF	TGTGCCAGCAGCCCCAACGACAGGGACTACGTCAAAAACATTCAGTACTTC
.	TRBV6-1	TRBD2	TRBJ2-7	CASQQRGRSYEQYF	TGTGCCAGCCAACAGCGGGGGCGCTCCTACGAGCAGTACTTC
.	TRBV24-1	.	TRBJ2-2	CATSDWGVTNTGELFF	TGTGCCACCAGTGATTGGGGAGTCACGAACACCGGGGAGCTGTTTTTT
many	TRBV28	.	TRBJ1-1	CASSPVAHRDFRTEAFF	TGTGCCAGCAGTCCTGTGGCCCACAGGGACTTTCGAACTGAAGCTTTCTTT
few	TRBV6-1	.	TRBJ1-1	CASSSPAGHNTEAFF	TGTGCCAGCAGTTCCCCGGCTGGACATAACACTGAAGCTTTCTTT
.	TRBV6-8	TRBD2	TRBJ2-2	CASSYSEGLAQNTGELFF	TGTGCCAGCAGTTACTCGGAGGGACTAGCTCAGAACACCGGGGAGCTGTTTTTT
.	TRBV4-2	.	TRBJ2-2	CASSQDPTSGGELFF	TGTGCCAGCAGCCAAGATCCCACTAGTGGCGGGGAGCTGTTTTTT
.	TRBV20-1	TRBD1	TRBJ1-2	CSAKARGQGVEGYTF	TGCAGTGCTAAGGCGAGGGGACAGGGGGTAGAAGGCTACACCTTC
few	TRBV6-2/TRBV6-3	.	TRBJ1-1	CASRPLTDKFAEAFF	TGTGCCAGCAGGCCCCTGACAGACAAGTTCGCTGAAGCTTTCTTT
few	TRBV7-9	.	TRBJ2-3	CASSSFTGRSTDTQYF	TGTGCCAGCAGCTCTTTCACTGGGCGAAGCACAGATACGCAGTATTTT
.	TRBV28	.	TRBJ2-3	CASSLWTGSTDTQYF	TGTGCCAGCAGTTTATGGACGGGCAGCACAGATACGCAGTATTTT
.	TRBV7-1	.	TRBJ2-3	CASSPRRGPSDTQYF	TGTGCCAGCAGCCCAAGGAGGGGGCCCTCAGATACGCAGTATTTT
few	TRBV12-5	.	TRBJ2-5	CASASRGEETQYF	TGTGCTAGTGCTTCGCGCGGCGAGGAGACCCAGTACTTC
.	TRBV20-1	TRBD1	TRBJ2-7	CSAALQGTSTYEQYF	TGCAGTGCTGCCCTACAGGGGACCTCCACCTACGAGCAGTACTTC
.	TRBV7-8	.	TRBJ2-1	CASSYSAGTSNEQFF	TGTGCCAGCAGCTATTCGGCGGGGACAAGCAATGAGCAGTTCTTC
.	TRBV7-9	.	TRBJ2-1	CASSSPPSGQYHEQFF	TGTGCCAGCAGCTCACCCCCGTCGGGCCAATACCATGAGCAGTTCTTC
.	TRBV14	.	TRBJ2-5	CASSQEGRVYQETQYF	TGTGCCAGCAGCCAAGAAGGCAGGGTGTACCAAGAGACCCAGTACTTC
few	TRBV20-1	TRBD1	TRBJ1-5	CSAANFGTGRNQPQHF	TGCAGTGCTGCAAATTTTGGGACAGGGCGCAATCAGCCCCAGCATTTT
few	TRBV7-8	.	TRBJ2-7	CASAEGVSSYEQYF	TGTGCCAGCGCGGAGGGGGTCAGCTCCTACGAGCAGTACTTC
many	TRBV7-8	.	TRBJ1-1	CASSLRSQGYTEAFF	TGTGCCAGCAGCCTGAGGAGCCAGGGGTACACTGAAGCTTTCTTT
.	TRBV28	.	TRBJ1-2	CASSFHGYTF	TGTGCCAGCAGTTTCCATGGCTACACCTTC
few	TRBV19	TRBD2	TRBJ2-7	CASSAKTSGGLYEQYF	TGTGCCAGTAGTGCCAAGACTAGCGGGGGTCTCTACGAGCAGTACTTC
.	TRBV7-9	.	TRBJ2-2	CASSSPVFSGELFF	TGTGCCAGCAGCTCCCCAGTGTTCTCCGGGGAGCTGTTTTTT
many	TRBV7-6	TRBD2	TRBJ2-3	CASSTGLAGGQGVLTSTDTQYF	TGTGCCAGCAGCACGGGACTAGCGGGGGGGCAAGGAGTGTTGACTAGCACAGATACGCAGTATTTT
few	TRBV5-4	TRBD1	TRBJ2-1	CASSFPGTGVDEQFF	TGTGCCAGCAGCTTCCCAGGGACAGGGGTAGATGAGCAGTTCTTC
.	TRBV10-3	.	TRBJ2-2	CAIRTQGMGVGGELFF	TGTGCCATCAGGACCCAGGGAATGGGCGTTGGCGGGGAGCTGTTTTTT
.	TRBV6-2/TRBV6-3	.	TRBJ1-2	CASSFDGDYGYTF	TGTGCCAGCAGCTTCGACGGAGACTATGGCTACACCTTC
.	TRBV7-4	TRBD2	TRBJ2-2	CASRSGGFNTGELFF	TGTGCTTCCCGTAGCGGGGGCTTTAACACCGGGGAGCTGTTTTTT
.	TRBV7-2	.	TRBJ2-7	CASSLRTVYNEQYF	TGTGCCAGCAGCTTGAGGACAGTCTACAATGAGCAGTACTTC
many	TRBV7-2	.	TRBJ1-5	CASSSVAQGNQPQHF	TGTGCCAGCAGCTCGGTCGCACAGGGCAATCAGCCCCAGCATTTT
.	TRBV18	.	TRBJ1-3	CASSSPEGAWNTIYF	TGTGCCAGCTCATCACCTGAAGGGGCGTGGAACACCATATATTTT
many	TRBV7-9	.	TRBJ1-1	CASTLGLNTEAFF	TGTGCCAGCACCCTGGGATTGAACACTGAAGCTTTCTTT
.	TRBV12-3/TRBV12-4	.	TRBJ1-5	CASSFREGVGQPQHF	TGTGCCAGCAGTTTCAGGGAGGGGGTTGGGCAGCCCCAGCATTTT
.	TRBV7-9	TRBD1	TRBJ1-2	CASSSTGGLANYGYTF	TGTGCCAGCAGCTCTACAGGGGGCCTAGCTAACTATGGCTACACCTTC
.	TRBV6-6	.	TRBJ2-1	CASSYSAQLIYNEQFF	TGTGCCAGCAGTTACTCGGCTCAGTTGATCTACAATGAGCAGTTCTTC
few	TRBV10-3	TRBD2	TRBJ2-2	CAIRFSGGANTGELFF	TGTGCCATCAGGTTTAGCGGGGGAGCGAACACCGGGGAGCTGTTTTTT
.	TRBV14	TRBD2	TRBJ2-1	CASSPETSGWDEQFF	TGTGCCAGCAGCCCAGAGACTAGCGGGTGGGATGAGCAGTTCTTC
.	TRBV14	.	TRBJ1-5	CASSPGSHQPQHF	TGTGCCAGCAGCCCCGGATCGCACCAGCCCCAGCATTTT
.	TRBV12-3/TRBV12-4	.	TRBJ1-4	CASIGTQREKLFF	TGTGCCAGCATCGGGACCCAGAGGGAAAAACTGTTTTTT
few	TRBV27	.	TRBJ1-1	CASSLSASGGPEAFF	TGTGCCAGCAGTTTATCGGCCTCGGGGGGCCCTGAAGCTTTCTTT